The 29 T cell receptor beta chains in this list originate from one sample, sequenced in a study of cytomegalovirus exposure and HLA in healthy donors. TCRdb's table, derived via immunoSEQ multiplex PCR, lists solely in-frame clones and lacks some. The table lists 110,000 or so clones, roughly nine tenths of them singletons. Material: PBMCs. Receptor source: a man younger than 35 in good health and CMV-seropositive.

This chain connects TRBV4-2 to TRBJ1-2; D gene ambiguous. V was clipped by 0 bases and J by 4 bases, with 12 bases between them. The CDR3 length is 15 residues. Germline V gene data show CDR1 as LGHNA and CDR2 as YNFKEQ. The CDR3: CASSQDKTPFYGYTF. The CDR3 DNA reads as TGTGCCAGCAGCCAAGACAAGACTCCTTTCTATGGCTACACCTTC.

V and J are TRBV5-5 and TRBJ1-1; D is undetermined. Germline V gene data show CDR1 as SGHKS and CDR2 as YYEKEE (reference sequence). Trimming took 1 base from V and 0 from J, leaving 10 bases between them. CDR3 length equals 15 residues. CDR3 DNA: TGTGCCAGCAGCTTGACAATTGTGTTGAACACTGAAGCTTTCTTT. Translation gives CASSLTIVLNTEAFF.

This rearrangement joins TRBV18 to TRBJ2-3; 7 bases match TRBD2. Germline CDR1 is KGHSH and CDR2 is LQKENI. Trimming cost V 1 base and J 2 bases; bases outside gene matches: 6. There are 16 residues in the CDR3. CDR3 region: CASSPRAGGTTDTQYF. The DNA of the CDR3 is TGTGCCAGCTCACCACGGGCCGGGGGGACCACAGATACGCAGTATTTT.

The rearrangement uses TRBV29-1 and TRBJ1-2; D uncertain. The CDR3 extends over 10 amino acids. The ends were cut back, 5 bases at V and 6 bases at J, with 7 bases in the middle. The germline gives CDR1 SQVTM, CDR2 ANQGSEA. For the CDR3, the DNA is TGCAGCGTTCCAACGGATGGCTACACCTTC. It is translated as CSVPTDGYTF. Complete variable domain (other parts from reference TRBV29-1 and TRBJ1-2): SAVISQKPSRDICQRGTSLTIQCQVDSQVTMMFWYRQQPGQSLTLIATANQGSEATYESGFVIDKFPISRPNLTFSTLTVSNMSPEDSSIYLCSVPTDGYTFGSGTRLTVV.

This chain links TRBV4-2 with TRBJ2-2, with a weak D call TRBD1 (5 bases). From germline, CDR1 is LGHNA and CDR2 YNFKEQ. V shed 0 bases and J shed 2 bases, with 19 bases lying between them. This CDR3 is built from 19 residues. In DNA form, the CDR3 reads TGTGCCAGCAGCCAAGAGGGGCCATATTCATTGCCAAACACCGGGGAGCTGTTTTTT. Amino acids: CASSQEGPYSLPNTGELFF.

The chain combines TRBV4-1 with TRBJ2-7; tentatively, D is TRBD2 (5 bases). The CDR3 covers 14 residues. Trimming stripped 1 base from V and 2 bases from J, with 9 bases between. The germline gives CDR1 MGHRA, CDR2 YSYEKL. The CDR3 loop reads CASSQGYGAYEQYF. CDR3 DNA sequence: TGCGCCAGCAGCCAAGGGTACGGGGCCTACGAGCAGTACTTC.

This clone was picked up one time. J is TRBJ1-5 and V is TRBV18; TRBD1 agrees at 8 bases. Losses at the gene ends were 1 base for V and 7 bases for J; bases not matched to a gene: 15. CDR1 and CDR2 from the germline V gene are KGHSH and LQKENI. CDR3 length: 18 amino acids. This CDR3 is CASSPRVTGQGTYQPQHF. For the CDR3, the DNA is TGTGCCAGCTCACCACGGGTTACCGGACAGGGAACGTACCAGCCCCAGCATTTT.

The CDR3 DNA is TGTGCCAGCAGTGAAGAGACAGGGATGGGAACAGATACGCAGTATTTT. Amino acids: CASSEETGMGTDTQYF. The chain combines TRBV2 with TRBJ2-3; 7 nucleotides align to TRBD1. Germline trimming cut 1 base from V and 3 bases from J; bases unmatched to any gene: 7. Per germline, CDR1 SNHLY and CDR2 FYNNEI. This CDR3 has 16 residues.

The V and J genes are TRBV5-4 and TRBJ1-2; no clear D gene. The CDR3 consists of 14 residues. Germline CDR1 reads SGHNT; CDR2 reads YYREEE (reference sequence). V gave up 1 base and J gave up 5 bases, with 12 bases separating them. The DNA of the CDR3 is TGTGCCAGCAGCTTGAGAGAGGGATCTTATGGCTACACCTTC. Translation: CASSLREGSYGYTF. Full variable domain (rest looked up from reference TRBV5-4 and TRBJ1-2): ETGVTQSPTHLIKTRGQQVTLRCSSQSGHNTVSWYQQALGQGPQFIFQYYREEENGRGNFPPRFSGLQFPNYSSELNVNALELDDSALYLCASSLREGSYGYTFGSGTRLTVV.

The V gene is TRBV28, the J gene TRBJ2-7, with 11 bases that match TRBD1. Looked up from germline, CDR1 is MDHEN and CDR2 is SYDVKM. Trimming at V came to 8 bases and at J to 6 bases, leaving 6 bases not matched to a gene. The CDR3 sequence is 13 residues long. CDR3 sequence: CASLDRGRREQYF. CDR3 DNA sequence: TGTGCCAGCCTGGACAGGGGGCGTCGCGAGCAGTACTTC.

The genes are TRBV7-8 and TRBJ1-2; 8 bases agree with TRBD1. V lost 2 bases to trimming and J lost 3 bases; unmatched junction nucleotides: 11. The CDR3 has 17 amino acids. The germline gives CDR1 SGHVS, CDR2 FQNEAQ. The CDR3 bases are TGTGCCAGCAGCTTATCCGGCGGACAGGGCGGGGACTATGGCTACACCTTC. Translated: CASSLSGGQGGDYGYTF.

The chain couples TRBV28 to TRBJ2-2; D not resolved. The V end was cut by 2 bases, the J end by 9 bases, with 10 bases between. The CDR3 sequence is 13 residues long. The V gene's germline CDR1 is MDHEN and CDR2 SYDVKM. Written as DNA, the CDR3 is TGTGCCAGCAGTTTAAGTGGCGGCTGGGAGCTGTTTTTT. Translation: CASSLSGGWELFF.

CDR3 protein: CASSLRQGNYEQYF. As DNA, the CDR3 is TGTGCCAGCTCACTCCGACAGGGAAACTACGAGCAGTACTTC. The chain employs TRBV18 and TRBJ2-7; 7 nucleotides agree with TRBD1. Germline V gene lookup returns CDR1 KGHSH and CDR2 LQKENI. V dropped 4 bases and J dropped 3; count of bases not matched to a gene: 6. This CDR3 region has 14 residues.

The chain carries TRBV4-2 and TRBJ2-3, with D possibly TRBD1 on 6 matching bases. Trimming took 8 bases from V and 0 from J, leaving 12 bases between them. Germline CDR1 is LGHNA and CDR2 is YNFKEQ. The CDR3 spans 14 residues. The CDR3 protein is CASSSTGSTDTQYF. CDR3 coding DNA: TGTGCCAGCTCGTCAACAGGGAGCACAGATACGCAGTATTTT.

V is TRBV5-1 and J is TRBJ1-4; D is possibly TRBD1 (6 bases). Germline values: CDR1 SGHRS, CDR2 YFSETQ. V lost 5 bases and J lost 7, with 15 bases in between. The CDR3 contains 14 residues. In DNA, the CDR3 is TGCGCCAGCAGAGGGAACAGGGTAGCTGAAAAACTGTTTTTT. This encodes CASRGNRVAEKLFF.

The chain recombines TRBV11-2 with TRBJ1-1; D not resolved. Deletions cut 5 bases from V and 6 bases from J, with 10 bases between. This CDR3 is 12 amino acids long. The germline CDR1 and CDR2 sequences are SGHAT and FQNNGV. The DNA of the CDR3 is TGTGCCAGCAGCGGCTACGGGGCTGAAGCTTTCTTT. This encodes CASSGYGAEAFF.

This clone was observed a handful of times. This rearrangement joins TRBV15 to TRBJ2-7, with D maybe TRBD2 (6 bases). The germline V gene encodes CDR1 LNHNV and CDR2 YYDKDF (reference sequence). The CDR3 totals 12 residues. The germline V and J ends were trimmed by 3 bases and 12 bases, with 15 bases remaining between them. The CDR3 here is CATSRDRGNRYF. CDR3 in DNA: TGTGCCACCAGCAGGGACCGGGGGAATCGGTACTTC.

V and J are TRBV5-1 and TRBJ1-4; 9 nucleotides match TRBD1. Per the germline V gene, CDR1 is SGHRS and CDR2 is YFSETQ. V was clipped by 4 bases and J by 7 bases; unmatched bases: 5. The CDR3 has 14 amino acids. The CDR3 DNA follows: TGCGCCAGCAGCCTGGGACAGGGAAGTGAAAAACTGTTTTTT. Translated, it gives CASSLGQGSEKLFF.

The chain couples TRBV2 to TRBJ1-2, with TRBD1 matching 7 bases. The junction had 5 bases not matched to a gene; V was cut back by 5 bases and J by 2 bases. Looked up from germline, CDR1 is SNHLY and CDR2 is FYNNEI. The CDR3 runs to 14 residues. The CDR3 bases are TGTGCCAGCAGTATAGGGACAGCCAACTATGGCTACACCTTC. Its protein is CASSIGTANYGYTF.

The chain uses TRBV28 and TRBJ2-3; D gene uncertain. V dropped 8 bases and J dropped 3 bases, with 24 bases sitting between them. This CDR3 comprises 17 residues. Germline V CDR1 and CDR2: MDHEN, SYDVKM. The CDR3 loop is CASLSASVPAKTDTQYF. The CDR3 bases are TGTGCCAGCCTGTCGGCTAGTGTGCCCGCGAAGACAGATACGCAGTATTTT.

This clone was recorded only once. V gene TRBV9 combines with J gene TRBJ1-1; 7 positions agree with TRBD1. Germline assignment: CDR1 SGDLS and CDR2 YYNGEE. The CDR3 consists of 15 residues. J lost 3 bases, V lost 0 bases, and 5 bases had no gene match. CDR3 amino acids: CASSVAGTDYTEAFF. The CDR3 nucleotides are TGTGCCAGCAGCGTAGCAGGGACAGACTACACTGAAGCTTTCTTT.

V and J are TRBV7-6 and TRBJ1-6, with 8 bases that match TRBD1. There are 13 residues in the CDR3. The V and J ends lost 4 bases and 9 bases, in that order; junction bases with no gene match: 2. In germline, CDR1 is SGHVS, CDR2 FNYEAQ. In DNA, the CDR3 is TGTGCCAGCAGCTCGGGGACAGGTTCACCCCTCCACTTT. This encodes CASSSGTGSPLHF.

V is TRBV30 and J is TRBJ2-5; 8 bases align to TRBD2. The CDR3 runs 14 residues. V trimming: 8 bases; J trimming: 3 bases; junction bases outside the gene matches: 11. The germline V gene has CDR1 GTSNPN and CDR2 SVGIG (reference sequence). The CDR3 loop is CAQALAGGKETQYF. CDR3 DNA sequence: TGTGCCCAGGCCCTGGCGGGGGGTAAAGAGACCCAGTACTTC.

The V gene is TRBV2, the J gene TRBJ1-1, with TRBD1 matching over 9 bases. V dropped 6 bases and J dropped 1; count of bases not matched to a gene: 6. From germline, CDR1 is SNHLY and CDR2 FYNNEI. The CDR3 has 15 amino acids. The CDR3 DNA reads as TGTGCCAGCAGAGAGCCGGGACAGGGGAACACTGAAGCTTTCTTT. The encoded protein is CASREPGQGNTEAFF.

The chain uses TRBV7-2 and TRBJ2-1, with 8 bases lining up with TRBD1. The CDR3 consists of 15 residues. Trimming at V came to 1 base and at J to 3 bases, leaving 2 bases not matched to a gene. Germline CDR1 reads SGHTA; CDR2 reads FQGNSA. DNA for the CDR3: TGTGCCAGCAGCTTAGAGACAGGGGTCTACAATGAGCAGTTCTTC. Encoded protein: CASSLETGVYNEQFF.

The gene calls are TRBV18 and TRBJ1-1, with a tentative D call TRBD1 (6 bases). Trimming removed 0 bases from V and 5 bases from J, with 10 bases in between. The CDR3 loop spans 14 amino acids. Looked up from germline, CDR1 is KGHSH and CDR2 is LQKENI. The CDR3 region is CASSPPSGETEAFF. The CDR3 DNA reads as TGTGCCAGCTCACCACCGTCAGGGGAGACTGAAGCTTTCTTT.

The count of this clone is one. The rearrangement uses TRBV2 and TRBJ2-1; 7 nucleotides align to TRBD2. V was pared by 4 bases and J by 5 bases, with 5 bases of the junction left unmatched. Germline loops: CDR1 SNHLY, CDR2 FYNNEI. The CDR3 runs 14 residues. The CDR3 reads CASSVSAGNNEQFF. Written as DNA, the CDR3 is TGTGCCAGCAGTGTTTCAGCGGGAAACAATGAGCAGTTCTTC.

In its sample, this clone was seen a few times. This chain uses TRBV2 with TRBJ1-2, with 8 bases that match TRBD1. This CDR3 comprises 14 residues. The V and J ends lost 5 bases and 6 bases, in that order; junction bases with no gene match: 8. The V gene's germline CDR1 is SNHLY and CDR2 FYNNEI. The CDR3 loop reads CASSYRTGQNGYTF. CDR3 nucleotide sequence: TGTGCCAGCAGTTACCGGACAGGGCAGAATGGCTACACCTTC.

V and J are TRBV11-2 and TRBJ2-3; 9 nucleotides align to TRBD1. Trimming cost V 3 bases and J 4 bases; bases outside gene matches: 5. The germline gives CDR1 SGHAT, CDR2 FQNNGV. CDR3 size: 15 residues. The CDR3: CASSLTGGFADTQYF. CDR3 DNA: TGTGCCAGCAGCTTGACAGGGGGATTTGCAGATACGCAGTATTTT.